Shown below are 22 T cell receptor beta chains from a single sample sequenced in a study of chemoradiotherapy in HPV16-positive cancers. The repertoire was sequenced with immunoSEQ multiplex PCR; TCRdb's copy has only in-frame clones and lacks some. The sample lists roughly 5,700 clones, about nine tenths occurring once. Material: blood, obtained from a patient who underwent chemoradiotherapy. Source of these receptors: a human donor with HPV-associated anogenital cancer.

The chain has TRBV4-3 and TRBJ2-1, with D perhaps matching TRBD1 or TRBD2 (6 bases each). CDR1 LGHNA and CDR2 YSLEER come from the germline V gene. Trimming removed 4 bases from V and 4 bases from J, with 17 bases in between. This CDR3 is built from 16 residues. CDR3 nucleotides: TGCGCCAGCAGCCGGCAGAGGGGGGTATCATACAATGAGCAGTTCTTC. It specifies CASSRQRGVSYNEQFF.

The chain joins TRBV10-3 to TRBJ2-7, with 7 bases lining up with TRBD2. This CDR3 has 14 amino acids. Germline V gene data show CDR1 as ENHRY and CDR2 as SYGVKD. The ends lost 5 bases at V and 0 bases at J; junction bases unmatched: 4. Here the CDR3 reads CAISIAGDSYEQYF. The CDR3 DNA follows: TGTGCCATCAGTATAGCGGGCGACTCCTACGAGCAGTACTTC.

The chain combines TRBV27 with TRBJ1-3; a possible D gene is TRBD1 (5 bases). Germline V gene data show CDR1 as MNHEY and CDR2 as SMNVEV (reference sequence). Deletions cut 6 bases from V and 8 bases from J, with 8 bases between. The CDR3 runs to 11 residues. The DNA for the CDR3 is TGTGCCAGCAGCCAGGGAGACACCATATATTTT. Its protein is CASSQGDTIYF.

This sequence joins TRBV9 and TRBJ1-1; TRBD1 matches at 7 bases. With V trimmed by 4 bases and J by 5 bases, 8 bases remained unmatched. CDR1 and CDR2 from the germline V gene are SGDLS and YYNGEE. This CDR3 comprises 14 residues. This chain's CDR3 is CASSPMTGRTEAFF. CDR3 DNA: TGTGCCAGCAGCCCGATGACAGGGAGGACTGAAGCTTTCTTT.

The CDR3 is CSALLSWGSNQPQHF. The DNA for the CDR3 is TGCAGCGCCCTGCTGTCTTGGGGGAGCAATCAGCCCCAGCATTTT. This rearrangement joins TRBV29-1 to TRBJ1-5; a weak D match, TRBD1 (5 bases). The CDR3 has 15 residues. Per germline, CDR1 SQVTM and CDR2 ANQGSEA. V lost 7 bases and J 1 base, leaving 17 bases between the germline ends.

This chain links TRBV5-6 with TRBJ1-2; 11 bases fit TRBD1. The CDR3 covers 14 residues. CDR1 SGHDT and CDR2 YYEEEE come from the germline V gene. The V and J ends lost 4 bases and 8 bases, in that order; junction bases with no gene match: 7. The CDR3 is CASSRDRGFGGYTF. CDR3 nucleotide sequence: TGTGCCAGCAGCCGGGACAGGGGGTTCGGGGGCTACACCTTC.

The chain has TRBV7-9 and TRBJ1-4, with TRBD1 as a possible D gene (5 bases). Germline V gene sequence: CDR1 SEHNR, CDR2 FQNEAQ (reference sequence). There are 15 residues in the CDR3. The ends were cut back, 5 bases at V and 0 bases at J, with 10 bases in the middle. The CDR3 spells CASSAGAATNEKLFF. The CDR3, as DNA: TGTGCCAGCAGCGCCGGGGCTGCAACTAATGAAAAACTGTTTTTT. Looking up the rest from reference TRBV7-9 and TRBJ1-4 gives the full variable domain: DTGVSQNPRHKITKRGQNVTFRCDPISEHNRLYWYRQTLGQGPEFLTYFQNEAQLEKSRLLSDRFSAERPKGSFSTLEIQRTEQGDSAMYLCASSAGAATNEKLFFGSGTQLSVL.

V is TRBV27 and J is TRBJ2-4; D may be TRBD1 (6 bases). V lost 7 bases and J 0 bases, leaving 10 bases between the germline ends. Germline CDR1 reads MNHEY; CDR2 reads SMNVEV (reference sequence). This CDR3 is 14 amino acids long. The CDR3 reads CASTDSVAKNIQYF. The DNA for the CDR3 is TGTGCCAGCACGGACAGCGTAGCCAAAAACATTCAGTACTTC.

The chain recombines TRBV23-1 with TRBJ2-5; no firm D call. TRBV23-1 falls under the ORF class, with uncertain function. Trimming cost V 6 bases and J 1 base, with 9 bases left between them. The CDR3 spans 13 residues. CDR3 region: CASSIVVQETQYF. CDR3 in DNA: TGCGCCAGCAGCATCGTTGTCCAAGAGACCCAGTACTTC.

The CDR3 protein is CASSLVSEPRAYYEQYF. The CDR3 DNA reads TGTGCCAGCAGTTTGGTGTCAGAGCCTAGAGCTTACTACGAGCAGTACTTC. The chain combines TRBV28 with TRBJ2-7; D is uncertain. Germline CDR1 and CDR2: MDHEN and SYDVKM. The V end was cut by 3 bases, the J end by 3 bases, with 21 bases between. The CDR3 has 17 amino acids. Full variable domain (outside the CDR3, taken from reference TRBV28 and TRBJ2-7): DVKVTQSSRYLVKRTGEKVFLECVQDMDHENMFWYRQDPGLGLRLIYFSYDVKMKEKGDIPEGYSVSREKKERFSLILESASTNQTSMYLCASSLVSEPRAYYEQYFGPGTRLTVT.

The chain joins TRBV5-1 to TRBJ1-1, with a tentative D call TRBD1 (5 bases). The CDR3 loop spans 17 amino acids. The V end lost 0 bases, the J end lost 4 bases, and 19 bases lay between the germline ends. Per the germline V gene, CDR1 is SGHRS and CDR2 is YFSETQ. CDR3 sequence (DNA): TGCGCCAGCAGCTTGGCCTCAGGGAGGCTCCTGCTCACTGAAGCTTTCTTT. Its translation is CASSLASGRLLLTEAFF.

This chain uses TRBV19 with TRBJ1-1; D remains ambiguous. Germline assignment: CDR1 LNHDA and CDR2 SQIVND (reference sequence). The CDR3 sequence is 14 residues long. V was trimmed by 3 bases and J by 1 base, leaving 9 bases between them. CDR3 coding DNA: TGTGCCAGTAGTATGTGGGCTAGGAACACTGAAGCTTTCTTT. Protein sequence: CASSMWARNTEAFF.

The chain carries TRBV7-3 and TRBJ2-5; 10 bases are a match to TRBD1. CDR3 size: 13 residues. Germline V lookup: CDR1 SGHTA, CDR2 FQGTGA. Trimming cost V 5 bases and J 5 bases; bases outside gene matches: 2. CDR3 loop: CASSVDRGETQYF. DNA for the CDR3: TGTGCCAGCAGCGTGGACAGGGGGGAGACCCAGTACTTC.

The chain links TRBV5-5 to TRBJ2-5; D unresolved. Germline-derived CDR1 and CDR2 are SGHKS and YYEKEE (reference sequence). This CDR3 is built from 13 residues. Trimming took off 5 bases at V and 5 bases at J, with 13 bases between the two ends. The CDR3 is CASRRQPGETQYF. Written as DNA, the CDR3 is TGTGCCAGCAGGAGACAACCCGGGGAGACCCAGTACTTC.

This sequence joins TRBV5-1 and TRBJ2-7; no firm D call. Germline-derived CDR1 and CDR2 are SGHRS and YFSETQ. The CDR3 totals 14 residues. Trimming took off 8 bases at V and 2 bases at J, with 17 bases between the two ends. Here the CDR3 DNA reads TGCGCCAGTACTGCCGGGCCCTCTACCTACGAGCAGTACTTC. Protein product: CASTAGPSTYEQYF.

V gene TRBV7-2 combines with J gene TRBJ2-5; the D gene is possibly TRBD2 (6 bases). V gave up 7 bases and J gave up 4 bases, with 22 bases separating them. Per the germline V gene, CDR1 is SGHTA and CDR2 is FQGNSA. The length of the CDR3 is 16 residues. CDR3 sequence reads: CASTRGEILGGETQYF. CDR3 bases: TGTGCCAGCACCCGCGGAGAGATTCTCGGGGGAGAGACCCAGTACTTC. Looking up the rest from reference TRBV7-2 and TRBJ2-5 gives the full variable domain: GAGVSQSPSNKVTEKGKDVELRCDPISGHTALYWYRQSLGQGLEFLIYFQGNSAPDKSGLPSDRFSAERTGGSVSTLTIQRTQQEDSAVYLCASTRGEILGGETQYFGPGTRLLVL.

The rearrangement uses TRBV6-5 and TRBJ1-4, with 7 bases that match TRBD1. Germline trimming cut 4 bases from V and 2 bases from J; bases unmatched to any gene: 4. The CDR3 is 15 amino acids. Germline loops: CDR1 MNHEY, CDR2 SVGAGI. This CDR3 reads CASSFGQVTNEKLFF. The CDR3, as DNA: TGTGCCAGCAGTTTCGGACAGGTTACTAATGAAAAACTGTTTTTT.

By sample fraction, this clone is large. V is TRBV19 and J is TRBJ1-6, with 7 bases lining up with TRBD1. Trimming took 7 bases from V and 10 from J; bases not matched to a gene: 7. Per germline, CDR1 LNHDA and CDR2 SQIVND (reference sequence). This CDR3 region has 13 residues. The CDR3 sequence is CASTLGQTSPLHF. The CDR3, as DNA: TGTGCCAGTACCCTGGGACAGACCTCACCCCTCCACTTT.

The V and J genes are TRBV7-9 and TRBJ2-1; 7 positions match TRBD1. J was trimmed by 4 bases and V by 0 bases; bases with no gene match: 3. Germline V gives CDR1 SEHNR, CDR2 FQNEAQ (reference sequence). This CDR3 is built from 15 residues. The CDR3 spells CASSLATGYYNEQFF. The CDR3 DNA is TGTGCCAGCAGCTTAGCGACAGGGTATTACAATGAGCAGTTCTTC.

The V gene is TRBV6-5, the J gene TRBJ1-5; maybe TRBD1 (5 bases). Trimming took 2 bases from V and 0 from J, leaving 8 bases between them. The CDR3 length is 15 residues. The germline CDR1 and CDR2 sequences are MNHEY and SVGAGI. CDR3 nucleotide sequence: TGTGCCAGCAGTTACGCGACAGTTAGCAATCAGCCCCAGCATTTT. It translates to CASSYATVSNQPQHF.

The chain uses TRBV7-6 and TRBJ2-5; 14 nucleotides agree with TRBD2. The CDR3 has 16 amino acids. Germline V gene lookup returns CDR1 SGHVS and CDR2 FNYEAQ. Trimming removed 6 bases from V and 4 bases from J; junction bases left unmatched: 7. CDR3 in DNA: TGTGCCAGCAGTTTGAGACTAGCGGGGGGGCTAGAGACCCAGTACTTC. Protein: CASSLRLAGGLETQYF.

The chain is built from TRBV6-1 and TRBJ2-2; 9 bases are a match to TRBD1. The V gene's germline CDR1 is MNHNS and CDR2 SASEGT. The J segment lost 5 bases and the V segment lost 6 bases, leaving 4 bases of the junction unmatched. CDR3 size: 14 residues. CDR3 region: CASSRTGETGELFF. The CDR3 coding sequence is TGTGCCAGCAGCCGGACAGGGGAGACCGGGGAGCTGTTTTTT.